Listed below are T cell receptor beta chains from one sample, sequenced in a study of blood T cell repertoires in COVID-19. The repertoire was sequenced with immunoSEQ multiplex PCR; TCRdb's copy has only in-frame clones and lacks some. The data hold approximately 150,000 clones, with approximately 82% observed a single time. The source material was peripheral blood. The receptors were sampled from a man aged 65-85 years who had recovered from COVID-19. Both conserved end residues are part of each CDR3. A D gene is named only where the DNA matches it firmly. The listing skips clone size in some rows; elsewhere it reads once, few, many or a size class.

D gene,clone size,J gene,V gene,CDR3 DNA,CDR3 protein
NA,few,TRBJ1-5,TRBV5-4,TGTGCCAGCAGCTTGGGGGGGGACAATCAGCCCCAGCATTTT,CASSLGGDNQPQHF
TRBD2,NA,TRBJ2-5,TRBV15,TGTGCCACCAGCGAGGGACTAGCGGGAGCTGGGGAACGAAAGACCCAGTACTTC,CATSEGLAGAGERKTQYF
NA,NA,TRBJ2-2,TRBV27,TGTGCCAGCAGTGCTACCGTTGCCACCGGGGAGCTGTTTTTT,CASSATVATGELFF
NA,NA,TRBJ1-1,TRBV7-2,TGTGCCAGCAGCCCCCAGGGTAACACTGAAGCTTTCTTT,CASSPQGNTEAFF
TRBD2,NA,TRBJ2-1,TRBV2,TGTGCCAGCAGTGAAGCGGCTAGCGGGAGCAATGAGCAGTTCTTC,CASSEAASGSNEQFF
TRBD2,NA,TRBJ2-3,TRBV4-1,TGCGCCAGCAGCCAAGATGGGCGAGCGGGAGGAACTAACACAGATACGCAGTATTTT,CASSQDGRAGGTNTDTQYF
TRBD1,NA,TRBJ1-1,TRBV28,TGTGCCAGCAGTTTCAGGGGGCGTGTCTCCCTCTTT,CASSFRGRVSLF
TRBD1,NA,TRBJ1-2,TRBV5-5,TGTGCCAGCAGCTTGGGGACAGGGGGCATAGCTAACTATGGCTACACCTTC,CASSLGTGGIANYGYTF
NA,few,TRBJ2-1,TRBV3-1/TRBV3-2,TGTGCCAGCAGCCAAGATGCGGGACGCTACAATGAGCAGTTCTTC,CASSQDAGRYNEQFF
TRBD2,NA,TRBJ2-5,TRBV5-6,TGTGCCAGCAGCTTGGAGGGTCTAGCGGGAAGAGAGACCCAGTACTTC,CASSLEGLAGRETQYF
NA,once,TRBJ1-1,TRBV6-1,TGTGCCAGCAGTGATAAACAGAACACTGAAGCTTTCTTT,CASSDKQNTEAFF
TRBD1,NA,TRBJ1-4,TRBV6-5,TGTGCCAGCAGTTACCGGGGTGGGACAGCAAACGAAAAACTGTTTTTT,CASSYRGGTANEKLFF
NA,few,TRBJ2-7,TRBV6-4,TGTGCCAGCAGCCCGTCAGCGGGTACCTACGAGCAGTACTTC,CASSPSAGTYEQYF
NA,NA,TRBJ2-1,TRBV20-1,TGCAGTGCCCCGAGTGTCGATGAGCAGTTCTTC,CSAPSVDEQFF
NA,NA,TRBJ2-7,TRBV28,TGTGCCAGCAGTCGGAGGGCCCTGGAGCAGTACTTC,CASSRRALEQYF
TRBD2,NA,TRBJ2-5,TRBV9,TGTGCCAGCAGCACCGGGGTAGCGGGAGGGCTTGAGACCCAGTACTTC,CASSTGVAGGLETQYF
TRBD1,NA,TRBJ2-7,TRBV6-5,TGTGCCAGCAAAGGACAGGTCGGGTTTGACGAGCAGTACTTC,CASKGQVGFDEQYF
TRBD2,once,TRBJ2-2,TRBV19,TGTGCCAGTAGTATTAGCGGGGGAAACACCGGGGAGCTGTTTTTT,CASSISGGNTGELFF
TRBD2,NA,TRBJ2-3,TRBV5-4,TGTGCCAGCAGCCCTAGCGGGTCTAGCACAGATACGCAGTATTTT,CASSPSGSSTDTQYF
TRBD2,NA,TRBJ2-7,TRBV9,TGTGCCAGCAGCGATGGACTAGCGGGAGTCTACGAGCAGTACTTC,CASSDGLAGVYEQYF
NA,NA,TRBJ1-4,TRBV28,TGTGCCAGCAGTGACAGATCAACTAATGAAAAACTGTTTTTT,CASSDRSTNEKLFF
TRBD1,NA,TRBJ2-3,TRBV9,TGTGCCAGCAGCGTAGGGGCAGGGGGTGCGGGCACAGATACGCAGTATTTT,CASSVGAGGAGTDTQYF
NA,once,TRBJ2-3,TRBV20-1,TGCAGTGCTAGTCTGCGGGCAGATACGCAGTATTTT,CSASLRADTQYF
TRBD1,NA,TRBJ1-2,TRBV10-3,TGTGCCATCAGGGGAACAGGGGACTATGGCTACACCTTC,CAIRGTGDYGYTF
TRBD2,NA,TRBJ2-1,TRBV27,TGTGCCAGCAGTTTAATGGCGACTAGCGTTTTTGGGGAGCAGTTCTTC,CASSLMATSVFGEQFF
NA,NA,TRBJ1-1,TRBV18,TGTGCCAGCTCACCACAGGAACAGGGCGACACTGAAGCTTTCTTT,CASSPQEQGDTEAFF
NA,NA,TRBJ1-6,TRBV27,TGTGCCAGCAGTTTATCGACACAGTCTGGTTCACCCCTCCACTTT,CASSLSTQSGSPLHF
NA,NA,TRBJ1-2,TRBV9,TGTGCCAGCAGCCAAACAGGGAACTATGGCTACACCTTC,CASSQTGNYGYTF
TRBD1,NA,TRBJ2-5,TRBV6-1,TGTGCCAGCAGTGAAGCGGGACAGGCACAAGAGACCCAGTACTTC,CASSEAGQAQETQYF
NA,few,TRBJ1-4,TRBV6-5,TGTGCCAGCAGGTCGGCCGGGACTGACGAAAAACTGTTTTTT,CASRSAGTDEKLFF
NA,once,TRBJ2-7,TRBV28,TGTGCCAGCAGAACCCCGTCCGGGACTTCCTACGAGCAGTACTTC,CASRTPSGTSYEQYF
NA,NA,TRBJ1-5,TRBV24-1,TGTGCCACCAGTAATCAGGGTGGTCAGCCCCAGCATTTT,CATSNQGGQPQHF
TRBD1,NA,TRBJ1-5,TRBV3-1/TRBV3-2,TGTGCCAGCAGCCAAGTATCGGGACAGGGCCCAGGGCCCCAGCATTTT,CASSQVSGQGPGPQHF
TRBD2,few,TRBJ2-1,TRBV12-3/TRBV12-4,TGTGCCAGCAGTTCGGGAGGCAGCGATGAGCAGTTCTTC,CASSSGGSDEQFF
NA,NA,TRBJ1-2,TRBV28,TGTGCCAGCAGTGCAGAGCGGACCCTAATCTATGGCTACACCTTC,CASSAERTLIYGYTF
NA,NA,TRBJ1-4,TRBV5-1,TGCGCCAGCAGCCCTGCAACTAATGAAAAACTGTTTTTT,CASSPATNEKLFF